The 19 T cell receptor beta chains listed next were all sequenced from one sample in a study of blood T cell repertoires in COVID-19. Assay: immunoSEQ multiplex PCR; the TCRdb copy retains only in-frame clones and omits some. The data contain about 200,000 clones, 70% to 85% of them seen just once; the ten biggest clones take up roughly 13%. The sample comprised peripheral blood. Every receptor here comes from a man aged 50-60 years who had recovered from COVID-19.

The V call is TRBV13, the J call TRBJ2-7; TRBD2 matches 7 bases. The CDR3 length is 20 residues. The junction had 22 bases not matched to a gene; V was cut back by 5 bases and J by 0 bases. Germline CDR1 and CDR2: PRHDT and FYEKMQ (reference sequence). This CDR3 is CASSPSSIGGSDKLSYEQYF. In DNA, the CDR3 is TGTGCCAGCAGCCCTAGCTCCATCGGGGGGTCGGACAAACTCTCCTACGAGCAGTACTTC.

This clone was counted many times. The chain carries TRBV6-4 and TRBJ1-4; TRBD1 agrees at 7 bases. Germline lookup yields CDR1 MRHNA and CDR2 SNTAGT. Trimming cost V 5 bases and J 0 bases; bases outside gene matches: 3. This CDR3 is built from 15 residues. CDR3 in DNA: TGTGCCAGCAGTAGGGACAGACCAACTAATGAAAAACTGTTTTTT. It encodes CASSRDRPTNEKLFF.

This clone was recorded once. The rearrangement links TRBV7-9 to TRBJ2-7; D possibly corresponds to TRBD2 (5 bases). CDR1 is SEHNR and CDR2 is FQNEAQ in the germline V gene (reference sequence). Deletions cut 7 bases from V and 3 bases from J, with 19 bases between. The CDR3 loop spans 15 amino acids. CDR3 in DNA: TGTGCCAGCATCATCTTTACCCGAGGAGGCTACGAGCAGTACTTC. Encoded protein: CASIIFTRGGYEQYF.

V gene TRBV30 combines with J gene TRBJ1-5; 9 nucleotides align to TRBD1. This CDR3 region has 16 residues. Trimming at V came to 0 bases and at J to 6 bases, leaving 9 bases not matched to a gene. Germline loops: CDR1 GTSNPN, CDR2 SVGIG (reference sequence). In nucleotides, the CDR3 is TGTGCCTGGAGTGTACCTGGCGGGACAGGGTCTCAGCCCCAGCATTTT. Translation gives CAWSVPGGTGSQPQHF.

V is TRBV20-1 and J is TRBJ2-7; D gene unclear. Germline CDR1 reads DFQATT; CDR2 reads SNEGSKA (reference sequence). V lost 3 bases and J lost 6, with 15 bases in between. The CDR3 sequence is 13 residues long. The CDR3 nucleotides read TGCAGTGCTAGTCCAGGTTTGTTCGGCGAGCAGTACTTC. The encoded protein is CSASPGLFGEQYF.

The rearrangement links TRBV12-3 or TRBV12-4 to TRBJ1-5; the D is unclear. This CDR3 has 12 residues. V lost 5 bases and J 5 bases, leaving 7 bases between the germline ends. DNA for the CDR3: TGTGCCAGCAGTCTGGGCGATCAGCCCCAGCATTTT. This translates into CASSLGDQPQHF.

The V and J genes are TRBV7-2 and TRBJ2-7; 10 nucleotides line up with TRBD2. The CDR3 contains 16 residues. Per the germline V gene, CDR1 is SGHTA and CDR2 is FQGNSA. J gave up 0 bases and V 1 base, and 3 bases lay outside the gene matches. CDR3 sequence (DNA): TGTGCCAGCAGCTTAGTGTTAGCGGGAGGCTCCTACGAGCAGTACTTC. This codes for CASSLVLAGGSYEQYF.

The CDR3 DNA reads as TGTGCCAGCAGTCAGGGGACCTACGAGCAGTACTTC. It codes for CASSQGTYEQYF. This chain uses TRBV6-5 with TRBJ2-7, with D tentatively TRBD1 (6 bases). Germline CDR1 MNHEY, CDR2 SVGAGI. V was shortened by 5 bases and J by 2 bases, with 7 bases between the two germline ends. CDR3 length equals 12 residues.

The chain combines TRBV5-6 with TRBJ2-7; D might be TRBD2 (6 bases). V dropped 2 bases and J dropped 0 bases, with 9 bases sitting between them. CDR1 is SGHDT and CDR2 is YYEEEE in the germline V gene. The CDR3 covers 14 residues. CDR3 DNA sequence: TGTGCCAGCAGCTTTATCGGGAGCTCCTACGAGCAGTACTTC. Amino acid sequence: CASSFIGSSYEQYF.

The chain carries TRBV24-1 and TRBJ1-5; 9 bases match TRBD1. Germline-derived CDR1 and CDR2 are KGHDR and SFDVKD. The CDR3 has 22 amino acids. Trimming cost V 5 bases and J 0 bases; bases outside gene matches: 22. CDR3 nucleotides: TGTGCCACCAGTGTTGGGACAGGGCCGGCCGGCGGCAAGCAGAGTAGCAATCAGCCCCAGCATTTT. Protein product: CATSVGTGPAGGKQSSNQPQHF.

The chain couples TRBV5-8 to TRBJ2-5; D gene ambiguous. V lost 5 bases and J lost 2, with 16 bases in between. CDR1 and CDR2 (germline): SGHTS, YDEGEE. The CDR3 has 15 amino acids. CDR3 sequence (DNA): TGTGCCAGCAGTCGTTATATCAGCAGGCAAGAGACCCAGTACTTC. Amino acid sequence: CASSRYISRQETQYF.

The chain employs TRBV11-3 and TRBJ2-2; the match to TRBD2 covers 14 bases. The J segment lost 4 bases and the V segment lost 5 bases, leaving 3 bases of the junction unmatched. This CDR3 contains 16 residues. Germline CDR1 is SGHNT and CDR2 is YENEEA. For the CDR3, the DNA is TGTGCCAGCAGCCCTGGACTAGCGGGAGGCACCGGGGAGCTGTTTTTT. It translates to CASSPGLAGGTGELFF.

The rearrangement joins TRBV5-4 to TRBJ1-4, with D possibly TRBD1 on 5 matching bases. Trimming pared 0 bases from V and 8 bases from J, leaving 11 bases between. Germline CDR1 and CDR2: SGHNT and YYREEE (reference sequence). This CDR3 is 14 amino acids long. This CDR3 reads CASSLGRAYEKLFF. CDR3 bases: TGTGCCAGCAGCTTGGGCAGGGCGTACGAAAAACTGTTTTTT. The variable domain in full, completed from reference TRBV5-4 and TRBJ1-4, reads ETGVTQSPTHLIKTRGQQVTLRCSSQSGHNTVSWYQQALGQGPQFIFQYYREEENGRGNFPPRFSGLQFPNYSSELNVNALELDDSALYLCASSLGRAYEKLFFGSGTQLSVL.

This chain links TRBV2 with TRBJ2-7, with 9 nucleotides matching TRBD1. The CDR3 covers 14 residues. Germline V gene data show CDR1 as SNHLY and CDR2 as FYNNEI. Unmatched junction bases numbered 3, after V lost 4 bases and J lost 2 bases. This chain's CDR3 is CASSVGQGTYEQYF. The CDR3 nucleotides are TGTGCCAGCAGTGTTGGACAGGGGACCTACGAGCAGTACTTC.

This rearrangement joins TRBV7-8 to TRBJ1-2, with TRBD1 matching over 10 bases. This CDR3 is built from 15 residues. The germline gives CDR1 SGHVS, CDR2 FQNEAQ. V shed 5 bases, J shed 8 bases, and the junction held 11 bases outside the gene matches. The CDR3 DNA reads TGTGCCAGCAGCCCATGGGGACAGGGGCCTCCAGGCTACACCTTC. It specifies CASSPWGQGPPGYTF.

V is TRBV7-9 and J is TRBJ2-7; 7 nucleotides line up with TRBD2. The V gene end was trimmed by 5 bases and the J gene end by 2 bases; junction bases not matched to a gene: 9. CDR1 is SEHNR, CDR2 FQNEAQ, per germline (reference sequence). This CDR3 comprises 15 residues. This chain's CDR3 is CASSPLAGTTYEQYF. The CDR3 DNA reads TGTGCCAGCAGCCCCTTAGCGGGCACCACCTACGAGCAGTACTTC. Supplemented by reference TRBV7-9 and TRBJ2-7, the full variable domain reads DTGVSQNPRHKITKRGQNVTFRCDPISEHNRLYWYRQTLGQGPEFLTYFQNEAQLEKSRLLSDRFSAERPKGSFSTLEIQRTEQGDSAMYLCASSPLAGTTYEQYFGPGTRLTVT.

V is TRBV18 and J is TRBJ2-7; 8 bases line up with TRBD1. In germline, CDR1 is KGHSH, CDR2 LQKENI. The CDR3 sequence is 14 residues long. Trimming took 3 bases from V and 5 from J; bases not matched to a gene: 6. The CDR3 nucleotides are TGTGCCAGCTCACCGGGGGCAGGGGGCGACGAGCAGTACTTC. Translated: CASSPGAGGDEQYF.

The chain joins TRBV7-9 to TRBJ1-5; D not resolved. Trimming took 5 bases from V and 9 from J, leaving 17 bases between them. Germline V gene data show CDR1 as SEHNR and CDR2 as FQNEAQ (reference sequence). CDR3 length: 14 residues. The CDR3 region is CASSPSTSSRPQHF. The CDR3 bases are TGTGCCAGCAGCCCCAGTACCTCTAGTAGGCCCCAGCATTTT.

V is TRBV24-1 and J is TRBJ1-5, with unresolved D. Trimming left V 6 bases short and J 3 bases short, with 14 bases between. Looked up from germline, CDR1 is KGHDR and CDR2 is SFDVKD. The CDR3 extends over 15 amino acids. CDR3 DNA: TGTGCCACCAGTAGACACCTCTCTAACAATCAGCCCCAGCATTTT. It is translated as CATSRHLSNNQPQHF.